The 30 T cell receptor beta chains below were found in one sample sequenced in a study of cytomegalovirus exposure and HLA in healthy donors. 60 Vbeta and 13 Jbeta primers were used in PCR. This table comes from immunoSEQ multiplex PCR, and its TCRdb copy is limited to in-frame clones, with some not included. The data show around 21,000 clones, around 73% seen once. The sequenced material came from PBMCs. The source is a man aged 55 to 70 in good health and CMV-seronegative.

This chain joins TRBV4-1 and TRBJ2-5; D uncertain. The V end lost 1 base, the J end lost 5 bases, and 8 bases lay between the germline ends. The germline V gene encodes CDR1 MGHRA and CDR2 YSYEKL. This CDR3 is 13 amino acids long. CDR3 nucleotides: TGCGCCAGCAGCCAAGTACACCCGGAGACCCAGTACTTC. As protein: CASSQVHPETQYF.

This clone was counted a single time. The V gene is TRBV6-5, the J gene TRBJ2-3; 8 bases align to TRBD2. The length of the CDR3 is 16 residues. J was trimmed by 3 bases and V by 0 bases; bases with no gene match: 5. The V gene's germline CDR1 is MNHEY and CDR2 SVGAGI. The CDR3 DNA follows: TGTGCCAGCAGTTACTCGCCGGGGGGGTGGACAGATACGCAGTATTTT. Its translation is CASSYSPGGWTDTQYF.

This clone is labeled medium-sized. The chain has TRBV6-5 and TRBJ1-4; 10 bases align to TRBD1. This CDR3 region has 15 residues. Trimming cost V 2 bases and J 6 bases; bases outside gene matches: 3. Per the germline V gene, CDR1 is MNHEY and CDR2 is SVGAGI. The CDR3 nucleotides read TGTGCCAGCAGTTACGGGGACAGGGGTCATGAAAAACTGTTTTTT. It yields the protein CASSYGDRGHEKLFF.

The CDR3, as DNA: TGTGCCAGCAGCCCCGGAGGGGATGAAAAACTGTTTTTT. Translating it yields CASSPGGDEKLFF. The chain combines TRBV7-6 with TRBJ1-4, with a possible D match to TRBD1 (5 bases). The CDR3 is made up of 13 amino acids. V shed 5 bases and J shed 6 bases, with 10 bases lying between them. Germline V lookup: CDR1 SGHVS, CDR2 FNYEAQ.

The DNA for the CDR3 is TGTGCCAGCAGCTTGGTAACGGCGGGGGGGCCCTACGAGCAGTACTTC. Amino acid sequence: CASSLVTAGGPYEQYF. The chain combines TRBV5-4 with TRBJ2-7; TRBD2 aligns across 9 bases. Germline V gene sequence: CDR1 SGHNT, CDR2 YYREEE (reference sequence). The CDR3 consists of 16 residues. V lost 0 bases to trimming and J lost 2 bases; unmatched junction nucleotides: 6.

The chain uses TRBV6-6 and TRBJ1-5; 7 nucleotides match TRBD1. This CDR3 is 16 amino acids long. Trimming cost V 7 bases and J 7 bases; bases outside gene matches: 16. Germline CDR1 MNHNY, CDR2 SVGAGI (reference sequence). CDR3 region: CASNKGGASSGQPQHF. DNA for the CDR3: TGTGCCAGCAATAAAGGGGGCGCAAGTTCCGGGCAGCCCCAGCATTTT.

The gene calls are TRBV7-9 and TRBJ2-2; TRBD2 agrees at 8 bases. The CDR3 has 18 amino acids. The germline CDR1 and CDR2 sequences are SEHNR and FQNEAQ (reference sequence). Trimming took 5 bases from V and 3 from J; bases not matched to a gene: 14. The CDR3 reads CASSPRRSGSGYTGELFF. CDR3 sequence (DNA): TGTGCCAGCAGCCCCCGTCGAAGCGGGAGCGGGTACACCGGGGAGCTGTTTTTT.

This sequence joins TRBV6-5 and TRBJ2-7, with TRBD1 matching over 7 bases. V shed 2 bases and J 3 bases; nucleotides not matched to a gene: 7. The germline V gene encodes CDR1 MNHEY and CDR2 SVGAGI. CDR3 length equals 15 residues. CDR3 bases: TGTGCCAGCAGTTACACCCGGGACAGCTACTACGAGCAGTACTTC. Translation: CASSYTRDSYYEQYF.

V gene TRBV19 combines with J gene TRBJ2-2, with 8 bases lining up with TRBD1. Germline CDR1 is LNHDA and CDR2 is SQIVND (reference sequence). The CDR3 consists of 17 residues. J was trimmed by 7 bases and V by 3 bases; bases with no gene match: 13. CDR3 bases: TGTGCCAGTAGTATCGCTAGGACAGGGCCCAGGTTCGGGGAGCTGTTTTTT. Translated: CASSIARTGPRFGELFF.

The gene calls are TRBV1 and TRBJ1-1; the DNA was not used to check the table's D call, TRBD1. TRBV1 constitutes a pseudogene. This CDR3 region has 15 residues. In DNA, the CDR3 is TGCACCAGCAGCCAAGAGGACAGGGGGCTTTGTGAAGCTTTCTTT. Translating it yields CTSSQEDRGLCEAFF.

This rearrangement joins TRBV19 to TRBJ1-5; the D is unclear. The V gene lost 2 bases and the J gene lost 1 base, with 6 bases spanning the gap. Germline V gene lookup returns CDR1 LNHDA and CDR2 SQIVND (reference sequence). The CDR3 runs 14 residues. The CDR3 loop reads CASSITGSNQPQHF. The CDR3 region has the DNA TGTGCCAGTAGTATAACGGGAAGCAATCAGCCCCAGCATTTT. The full variable domain, in which reference TRBV19 and TRBJ1-5 provide the parts outside the CDR3, is DGGITQSPKYLFRKEGQNVTLSCEQNLNHDAMYWYRQDPGQGLRLIYYSQIVNDFQKGDIAEGYSVSREKKESFPLTVTSAQKNPTAFYLCASSITGSNQPQHFGDGTRLSIL.

This clone was seen more than once but under ten times. V usage is TRBV7-3 and J usage is TRBJ2-7; TRBD2 matches at 8 bases. Germline V CDR1 and CDR2: SGHTA, FQGTGA. Trimming at V came to 4 bases and at J to 4 bases, leaving 6 bases not matched to a gene. This CDR3 region has 14 residues. Here the CDR3 reads CASSSQAGGYEQYF. The CDR3 DNA reads as TGTGCCAGCAGCTCGCAGGCGGGGGGATACGAGCAGTACTTC.

V gene TRBV6-5 combines with J gene TRBJ1-5, with a possible D match to TRBD1 (5 bases). Per the germline V gene, CDR1 is MNHEY and CDR2 is SVGAGI. The CDR3 covers 15 residues. Trimming shortened V by 6 bases and J by 1 base, and 13 bases separated the two germline ends. The CDR3 reads CASRRLAGSNQPQHF. The CDR3 DNA follows: TGTGCCAGCAGGCGCCTTGCAGGGAGCAATCAGCCCCAGCATTTT.

The J gene is TRBJ2-2, the V gene TRBV6-1, with D perhaps matching TRBD2 (6 bases). V lost 6 bases and J 1 base, leaving 9 bases between the germline ends. This CDR3 has 14 amino acids. Germline V gives CDR1 MNHNS, CDR2 SASEGT. CDR3 in DNA: TGTGCCAGCAGATTAGCGGTGAACACCGGGGAGCTGTTTTTT. Protein sequence: CASRLAVNTGELFF.

This clone came up a few times. The chain couples TRBV18 to TRBJ2-5; 8 nucleotides agree with TRBD1. Germline trimming cut 3 bases from V and 1 base from J; bases unmatched to any gene: 4. Germline V lookup: CDR1 KGHSH, CDR2 LQKENI. CDR3 length: 15 residues. The DNA of the CDR3 is TGTGCCAGCTCACCTGGACAGGGAGCCCAAGAGACCCAGTACTTC. Translating gives CASSPGQGAQETQYF.

As concerns this clone: At one of its ends the junction is not consistent with the germline gene, which may arise from a read error. This rearrangement joins TRBV6-1 to TRBJ2-7, with 9 nucleotides matching TRBD1. There are 15 residues in the CDR3. In germline, CDR1 is MNHNS, CDR2 SASEGT. CDR3 nucleotides: TGTGCCAGCACCTATTCGGGACAGGGAGTGTACGAGCAGCACTTC. This encodes CASTYSGQGVYEQHF.

This clone has just one count. Relative to the germline gene, one junction end is altered; a read error may explain this. V gene TRBV4-3 combines with J gene TRBJ2-1, with D perhaps TRBD1 (6 bases). The CDR3 has 15 amino acids. CDR1 is LGHNA and CDR2 is YSLEER in the germline V gene. The CDR3: CTSSQGPLAGDEQFF. The CDR3 DNA sequence: TGCACCAGCAGCCAAGGTCCCCTAGCAGGGGATGAGCAGTTCTTC.

V and J are TRBV7-9 and TRBJ2-7; the match to TRBD1 covers 8 bases. With 4 bases clipped from V and 6 bases from J, the junction kept 14 bases outside the gene matches. Germline CDR1 and CDR2: SEHNR and FQNEAQ (reference sequence). This CDR3 has 16 amino acids. As DNA, the CDR3 is TGTGCCAGCAGCTCAAACCGGGACAGGATCGCCGTCGAGCAGTACTTC. Protein sequence: CASSSNRDRIAVEQYF.

Only a few counts were recorded for this clone. The V call is TRBV5-1, the J call TRBJ1-1; weak D call: TRBD1 (6 bases). Trimming shortened V by 4 bases and J by 0 bases, and 16 bases separated the two germline ends. The CDR3 contains 16 residues. The germline gives CDR1 SGHRS, CDR2 YFSETQ. For the CDR3, the DNA is TGCGCCAGCAGCCAGGGGTCGGTGGGGCTGAACACTGAAGCTTTCTTT. It translates to CASSQGSVGLNTEAFF.

The chain is built from TRBV7-8 and TRBJ2-6; 10 bases line up with TRBD2. This CDR3 is built from 18 residues. J gave up 2 bases and V 2 bases, and 6 bases lay outside the gene matches. The V gene's germline CDR1 is SGHVS and CDR2 FQNEAQ. The CDR3 sequence: CASSLLAGVITGANVLTF. The CDR3, as DNA: TGTGCCAGCAGCTTACTAGCGGGGGTTATAACTGGGGCCAACGTCCTGACTTTC.

The chain employs TRBV30 and TRBJ2-1, with 7 bases identical to TRBD2. Germline CDR1 is GTSNPN and CDR2 is SVGIG (reference sequence). With V trimmed by 1 base and J by 4 bases, 7 bases remained unmatched. The CDR3 length is 15 residues. The CDR3 here is CAWSAGSGFYNEQFF. Written as DNA, the CDR3 is TGTGCCTGGAGTGCGGGTAGCGGGTTTTACAATGAGCAGTTCTTC.

The chain joins TRBV5-8 to TRBJ1-1; D is unclear. The V gene's germline CDR1 is SGHTS and CDR2 YDEGEE. V was pared by 2 bases and J by 10 bases, with 12 bases between. The CDR3 has 12 residues. CDR3 nucleotides: TGTGCCAGCAGCTTCCTAAGCGGGTCAGCTTTCTTT. It codes for CASSFLSGSAFF. Variable domain in full (rest from reference TRBV5-8 and TRBJ1-1): EAGVTQSPTHLIKTRGQQATLRCSPISGHTSVYWYQQALGLGLQFLLWYDEGEERNRGNFPPRFSGRQFPNYSSELNVNALELEDSALYLCASSFLSGSAFFGQGTRLTVV.

V is TRBV7-6 and J is TRBJ2-3; 11 nucleotides line up with TRBD2. Germline V CDR1 and CDR2: SGHVS, FNYEAQ. The CDR3 is 16 residues long. With 1 base clipped from V and 6 bases from J, the junction kept 6 bases outside the gene matches. This CDR3 is CASSLELAGAADTQYF. The CDR3 DNA sequence: TGTGCCAGCAGCTTAGAACTAGCGGGAGCGGCTGATACGCAGTATTTT.

J is TRBJ1-2 and V is TRBV9; maybe TRBD1 (5 bases). The germline V gene encodes CDR1 SGDLS and CDR2 YYNGEE. V was cut by 2 bases and J by 8 bases, with 16 bases left in between. CDR3 length: 14 residues. CDR3 sequence reads: CASSVAGQPMGYTF. DNA of the CDR3: TGTGCCAGCAGCGTTGCGGGGCAACCTATGGGCTACACCTTC. Supplemented by reference TRBV9 and TRBJ1-2, the full variable domain reads DSGVTQTPKHLITATGQRVTLRCSPRSGDLSVYWYQQSLDQGLQFLIQYYNGEERAKGNILERFSAQQFPDLHSELNLSSLELGDSALYFCASSVAGQPMGYTFGSGTRLTVV.

This chain links TRBV12-5 with TRBJ2-3, with D possibly TRBD2 on 5 matching bases. The ends were cut back, 3 bases at V and 3 bases at J, with 13 bases in the middle. The CDR3 sequence is 15 residues long. Germline V gene data show CDR1 as LGHNT and CDR2 as FRNRAP. This chain's CDR3 is CASGFRASLTDTQYF. DNA for the CDR3: TGTGCTAGTGGTTTTCGGGCTAGCTTGACAGATACGCAGTATTTT.

This chain links TRBV7-2 with TRBJ1-2; 9 nucleotides agree with TRBD1. The CDR3 sequence is 14 residues long. Looked up from germline, CDR1 is SGHTA and CDR2 is FQGNSA. V lost 1 base, J lost 8 bases, and 5 bases stayed unmatched. The CDR3, as DNA: TGTGCCAGCAGCTTAGAAACAGGGGGCGAAGGCTACACCTTC. Encoded protein: CASSLETGGEGYTF.

The rearrangement joins TRBV6-1 to TRBJ1-2; D not certain. With 6 bases removed from V and 4 bases from J, the gap between germline ends came to 15 bases. This CDR3 contains 14 residues. Looked up from germline, CDR1 is MNHNS and CDR2 is SASEGT. The CDR3 DNA reads TGTGCCAGCAGCGCCGCCCCCTCACTCTATGGCTACACCTTC. It yields the protein CASSAAPSLYGYTF.

The V and J genes are TRBV19 and TRBJ1-1; D is uncertain. The CDR3 extends over 18 amino acids. Germline CDR1 reads LNHDA; CDR2 reads SQIVND (reference sequence). V lost 5 bases and J 0 bases, leaving 22 bases between the germline ends. CDR3 protein: CASSPPPAGWVMNTEAFF. The CDR3 coding sequence is TGTGCCAGTAGTCCCCCCCCAGCAGGCTGGGTCATGAACACTGAAGCTTTCTTT.

The V gene is TRBV7-6, the J gene TRBJ1-1; D may be TRBD1 (6 bases). CDR1 is SGHVS, CDR2 FNYEAQ, per germline. The CDR3 covers 16 residues. V was cut by 8 bases and J by 4 bases, with 23 bases left in between. This CDR3 reads CASAEIYRALGTEAFF. The CDR3 nucleotides read TGTGCCAGCGCCGAGATATACAGGGCTCTGGGCACTGAAGCTTTCTTT. The full variable domain, its missing parts supplied by reference TRBV7-6 and TRBJ1-1, is GAGVSQSPRYKVTKRGQDVALRCDPISGHVSLYWYRQALGQGPEFLTYFNYEAQQDKSGLPNDRFSAERPEGSISTLTIQRTEQRDSAMYRCASAEIYRALGTEAFFGQGTRLTVV.

V is TRBV5-5 and J is TRBJ2-1; TRBD2 matches at 12 bases. J was trimmed by 4 bases and V by 4 bases; bases with no gene match: 3. The CDR3 spans 15 residues. CDR1 and CDR2 (germline): SGHKS, YYEKEE (reference sequence). The CDR3 DNA sequence: TGTGCCAGCAGCCTTCTAGCGGGGGGGTACAATGAGCAGTTCTTC. Residues: CASSLLAGGYNEQFF.